This T cell receptor beta chain came from a study of shared clonotypes between healthy human individuals. Naive CD8 cells comprised CD45RO-negative, CCR7-positively selected cells, excluding terminally differentiated effector memory CD45RA+ cells. Here immunoSEQ multiplex PCR was the method, and the copy in TCRdb shows in-frame clones only, minus some. The table includes some 2,000,000 clones, less than 95% detected once. The V end was cut by 4 bases, the J end by 3 bases, with 8 bases between. The CDR3 has 12 amino acids. Germline V gene data show CDR1 as SQVTM and CDR2 as ANQGSEA. Whole-study findings and limits: Naive subsets, compared against memory subsets, generally had larger estimated richness values. It was anticipated that sequencing depth would influence how many clonotypes donors shared. Naive CD4 clonotypes were shared across a few donors at 4.5% to 6%.

Note on this clone: The antigen is not known.

The TCR originated in a man aged 18 to 30 in good health. V usage is TRBV29-1 and J usage is TRBJ2-3; D is unclear. The sample comprised naive CD8+ T cells sorted from blood. The CDR3 loop reads CSVVPQTDTQYF. The CDR3 nucleotides are TGCAGCGTTGTACCCCAGACAGATACGCAGTATTTT.